Listed here are 19 T cell receptor beta chains from one sample, sequenced in a study of blood T cell repertoires in COVID-19. Sequencing was performed with immunoSEQ multiplex PCR; in TCRdb, only in-frame clones are kept and a portion is missing. The sample holds roughly 190,000 clones; approximately 94% are singletons and the top ten take roughly 0.76%. The material sequenced was peripheral blood. Source of these receptors: a man in his thirties or forties with COVID-19, enrolled during active disease.

This clone was observed once. This chain uses TRBV18 with TRBJ1-5, with no clear D. The germline V gene has CDR1 KGHSH and CDR2 LQKENI. The CDR3 contains 13 residues. The V end lost 4 bases, the J end lost 3 bases, and 7 bases lay between the germline ends. CDR3 sequence: CASSLASNQPQHF. In nucleotides, the CDR3 is TGTGCCAGCTCACTGGCATCCAATCAGCCCCAGCATTTT.

The V gene is TRBV6-5, the J gene TRBJ1-2; TRBD1 agrees at 8 bases. The CDR3 length is 12 residues. V shed 6 bases, J shed 7 bases, and the junction held 4 bases outside the gene matches. Germline V gene lookup returns CDR1 MNHEY and CDR2 SVGAGI. CDR3 in DNA: TGTGCCAGCAGCCACGACAGGGGTGGCTACACCTTC. It codes for CASSHDRGGYTF.

The J gene is TRBJ1-2, the V gene TRBV2; 10 bases align to TRBD1. Per germline, CDR1 SNHLY and CDR2 FYNNEI. Unmatched junction bases numbered 5, after V lost 6 bases and J lost 4 bases. The CDR3 runs to 14 residues. Here the CDR3 DNA reads TGTGCCAGCAGGAGGGACAGGGGCGGCTATGGCTACACCTTC. Amino acids: CASRRDRGGYGYTF.

A few counts support this clone. The gene calls are TRBV19 and TRBJ2-3; TRBD1 agrees at 7 bases. The CDR3 totals 13 residues. Trimming at V came to 10 bases and at J to 1 base, leaving 5 bases not matched to a gene. Looked up from germline, CDR1 is LNHDA and CDR2 is SQIVND (reference sequence). CDR3 protein: CATRQGGTDTQYF. CDR3 nucleotides: TGTGCCACACGACAGGGAGGCACAGATACGCAGTATTTT.

This clone came up once. The rearrangement links TRBV6-5 to TRBJ1-5; tentatively, D is TRBD1 (6 bases). Trimming took 7 bases from V and 7 from J, leaving 20 bases between them. CDR1 is MNHEY, CDR2 SVGAGI, per germline. CDR3 length: 15 residues. CDR3 in DNA: TGTGCCAGCACTTTTACCCCAGGGGACCGGCAGCCCCAGCATTTT. Amino acid sequence: CASTFTPGDRQPQHF.

CDR3 sequence (DNA): TGTGCCAGCAGCCCGAAGACAGTTCCTCCCTACGAGCAGTACTTC. This translates into CASSPKTVPPYEQYF. The chain joins TRBV9 to TRBJ2-7; possible D gene TRBD1, 5 bases. The V end lost 4 bases, the J end lost 2 bases, and 16 bases lay between the germline ends. The germline CDR1 and CDR2 sequences are SGDLS and YYNGEE. The CDR3 consists of 15 residues.

The chain joins TRBV30 to TRBJ1-1; D is undetermined. The germline V gene encodes CDR1 GTSNPN and CDR2 SVGIG (reference sequence). This CDR3 is 15 amino acids long. Between the trimmed V and J ends, which lost 1 base and 1 base, there was a span of 13 bases. This CDR3 reads CAWSAPWAGNTEAFF. In nucleotides, the CDR3 is TGTGCCTGGAGTGCCCCGTGGGCAGGGAACACTGAAGCTTTCTTT. Based on the CDR3 plus reference TRBV30 and TRBJ1-1, the full variable domain is SQTIHQWPATLVQPVGSPLSLECTVEGTSNPNLYWYRQAAGRGLQLLFYSVGIGQISSEVPQNLSASRPQDRQFILSSKKLLLSDSGFYLCAWSAPWAGNTEAFFGQGTRLTVV.

The chain combines TRBV9 with TRBJ2-2; D is undetermined. V shed 0 bases and J shed 4 bases, with 4 bases lying between them. Germline values: CDR1 SGDLS, CDR2 YYNGEE. The CDR3 covers 13 residues. CDR3: CASSVGGTGELFF. CDR3 sequence (DNA): TGTGCCAGCAGCGTAGGAGGCACCGGGGAGCTGTTTTTT.

This chain links TRBV27 with TRBJ1-1; a possible D gene is TRBD1 (5 bases). Looked up from germline, CDR1 is MNHEY and CDR2 is SMNVEV (reference sequence). This CDR3 spans 14 amino acids. V was shortened by 6 bases and J by 10 bases, with 21 bases between the two germline ends. CDR3 loop: CASRLRGSTLRAFF. The CDR3, as DNA: TGTGCCAGCAGATTAAGGGGATCGACACTCCGAGCTTTCTTT.

The V call is TRBV27, the J call TRBJ2-1, with 7 nucleotides matching TRBD1. The germline gives CDR1 MNHEY, CDR2 SMNVEV (reference sequence). The CDR3 has 15 residues. The V segment lost 4 bases and the J segment 5 bases; nucleotides outside the gene matches: 8. The CDR3 DNA reads as TGTGCCAGCAGTTCCGACCCGACAGGGAACAATGAGCAGTTCTTC. It codes for CASSSDPTGNNEQFF.

The CDR3 here is CASSQEGRVWETQYF. As DNA, the CDR3 is TGCGCCAGCAGCCAAGAAGGGCGGGTCTGGGAGACCCAGTACTTC. The chain joins TRBV4-1 to TRBJ2-5; possibly TRBD2 for D (5 bases). Looked up from germline, CDR1 is MGHRA and CDR2 is YSYEKL. V lost 0 bases, J lost 5 bases, and 13 bases lay in between. There are 15 residues in the CDR3.

The gene calls are TRBV7-9 and TRBJ1-3; no definite D call. With 1 base removed from V and 4 bases from J, the gap between germline ends came to 2 bases. The CDR3 consists of 12 residues. Germline assignment: CDR1 SEHNR and CDR2 FQNEAQ (reference sequence). The CDR3 spells CASSLVGNTIYF. CDR3 in DNA: TGTGCCAGCAGCTTAGTAGGAAACACCATATATTTT.

This sequence joins TRBV5-1 and TRBJ1-1, with 8 nucleotides matching TRBD1. The V gene's germline CDR1 is SGHRS and CDR2 YFSETQ. The ends lost 5 bases at V and 1 base at J; junction bases unmatched: 1. The CDR3 runs to 13 residues. The CDR3 DNA sequence: TGCGCCAGCAGGGGGACAGGGAACACTGAAGCTTTCTTT. Translating gives CASRGTGNTEAFF.

The rearrangement links TRBV7-6 to TRBJ1-3; TRBD1 agrees at 8 bases. The ends lost 2 bases at V and 4 bases at J; junction bases unmatched: 4. Germline CDR1 SGHVS, CDR2 FNYEAQ. The CDR3 has 15 residues. CDR3: CASSLTQGAGNTIYF. DNA of the CDR3: TGTGCCAGCAGCTTAACGCAGGGGGCAGGAAACACCATATATTTT.

The chain recombines TRBV27 with TRBJ2-1, with 9 bases fitting TRBD2. Looked up from germline, CDR1 is MNHEY and CDR2 is SMNVEV (reference sequence). The V gene end was trimmed by 5 bases and the J gene end by 4 bases; junction bases not matched to a gene: 9. The CDR3 spans 16 residues. The CDR3 DNA follows: TGTGCCAGCAGTGCCCGGGGGAGCGGGGGGTACAATGAGCAGTTCTTC. Its protein product is CASSARGSGGYNEQFF.

The chain carries TRBV29-1 and TRBJ1-2; a weak D match, TRBD1 (6 bases). Germline lookup yields CDR1 SQVTM and CDR2 ANQGSEA. The CDR3 length is 14 residues. Trimming cost V 6 bases and J 0 bases, with 14 bases left between them. CDR3 region: CSVTLTGTNYGYTF. The CDR3 nucleotides read TGCAGCGTCACTCTGACAGGCACTAACTATGGCTACACCTTC.

V and J are TRBV6-1 and TRBJ2-3; possible D gene TRBD1, 6 bases. The CDR3 length is 15 residues. Germline-derived CDR1 and CDR2 are MNHNS and SASEGT. Trimming shortened V by 3 bases and J by 6 bases, and 16 bases separated the two germline ends. The CDR3 nucleotides are TGTGCCAGCAGTGATCGAACAGGGTACGACGATACGCAGTATTTT. Translated, it gives CASSDRTGYDDTQYF.

V is TRBV18 and J is TRBJ1-3; D might be TRBD1 (6 bases). V gave up 2 bases and J gave up 0 bases, with 14 bases separating them. This CDR3 is built from 17 residues. The germline gives CDR1 KGHSH, CDR2 LQKENI. The CDR3 region has the DNA TGTGCCAGCTCACCATTCGAGGGGACACACTCTGGAAACACCATATATTTT. It codes for CASSPFEGTHSGNTIYF.

The chain is built from TRBV30 and TRBJ1-2; a weak D match, TRBD1 (5 bases). The CDR3 loop spans 14 amino acids. Trimming shortened V by 2 bases and J by 7 bases, and 17 bases separated the two germline ends. The germline V gene has CDR1 GTSNPN and CDR2 SVGIG (reference sequence). DNA of the CDR3: TGTGCCTGGAGTTTATTAGGGGAGGATGGTGGCTACACCTTC. Protein sequence: CAWSLLGEDGGYTF.